The 26 T cell receptor beta chains listed next were all sequenced from one sample in a study of control samples from healthy donors and cancer patients. Assay: immunoSEQ multiplex PCR; the TCRdb copy retains only in-frame clones and omits some. The profile covers roughly 100,000 clones, with roughly 92% appearing a single time and 2.5% to 3.5% taken by the ten largest. The sequencing input was blood. All receptors derive from a human donor in good health. The donor label of this sample is uncertain.

The chain is built from TRBV12-5 and TRBJ1-2; 7 bases match TRBD1. V lost 1 base and J lost 0; bases outside the gene matches: 2. CDR1 LGHNT and CDR2 FRNRAP come from the germline V gene. This CDR3 is built from 15 residues. This CDR3 is CASGLDRGANYGYTF. The DNA of the CDR3 is TGTGCTAGTGGTTTGGACAGGGGTGCTAACTATGGCTACACCTTC.

Points on this clone: The identical CDR3 is also encoded by other nucleotide sequences in the sample. This chain connects TRBV2 to TRBJ2-3; TRBD2 matches 12 bases. Germline CDR1 SNHLY, CDR2 FYNNEI. The ends lost 1 base at V and 1 base at J; junction bases unmatched: 0. CDR3 length: 16 amino acids. The CDR3 bases are TGTGCCAGCAGTGAAGGACTAGCGGGGGGCACAGATACGCAGTATTTT. Translating it yields CASSEGLAGGTDTQYF.

The table lists this clone with a few counts. V usage is TRBV25-1 and J usage is TRBJ1-5, with D perhaps TRBD1 (6 bases). The CDR3 sequence is 13 residues long. The V and J ends lost 8 bases and 4 bases respectively, with 12 bases between them. CDR1 and CDR2 from the germline V gene are MGHDK and SYGVNS. The CDR3 protein is CASSKGGNQPQHF. In DNA, the CDR3 is TGTGCCAGCTCAAAGGGGGGGAATCAGCCCCAGCATTTT.

This sequence joins TRBV28 and TRBJ1-5, with 7 positions matching TRBD1. This CDR3 contains 14 residues. Germline CDR1 reads MDHEN; CDR2 reads SYDVKM. V shed 5 bases, J shed 7 bases, and the junction held 8 bases outside the gene matches. CDR3 DNA sequence: TGTGCCAGCAGTAAAACAGGGGCTGTCCAGCCCCAGCATTTT. Translation: CASSKTGAVQPQHF.

This sequence joins TRBV6-6 and TRBJ1-2; D is unclear. This CDR3 is built from 15 residues. CDR1 is MNHNY, CDR2 SVGAGI, per germline (reference sequence). Between the trimmed V and J ends, which lost 6 bases and 0 bases, there was a span of 14 bases. CDR3 sequence: CASSDGIRANYGYTF. The CDR3 DNA follows: TGTGCCAGCAGCGACGGAATCCGTGCTAACTATGGCTACACCTTC.

The CDR3: CASSYPTGLAGPPSYNEQFF. CDR3 DNA sequence: TGTGCCAGCAGTTACCCTACGGGACTAGCGGGGCCCCCCTCCTACAATGAGCAGTTCTTC. The rearrangement links TRBV6-2 or TRBV6-3 to TRBJ2-1; 13 bases align to TRBD2. Germline CDR1 reads MNHEY; CDR2 reads SVGEGT. V was pared by 2 bases and J by 0 bases, with 10 bases of the junction left unmatched. The CDR3 loop spans 20 amino acids.

The chain employs TRBV11-2 and TRBJ2-3; the match to TRBD1 covers 12 bases. Germline CDR1 is SGHAT and CDR2 is FQNNGV. With 3 bases clipped from V and 5 bases from J, the junction kept 6 bases outside the gene matches. The CDR3 has 16 residues. CDR3 sequence reads: CASSLGDRGLRDTQYF. DNA of the CDR3: TGTGCCAGCAGCTTGGGGGACAGGGGGCTCAGAGATACGCAGTATTTT.

This clone appeared a single time. This rearrangement joins TRBV5-1 to TRBJ1-4; 10 bases match TRBD1. Germline V gene sequence: CDR1 SGHRS, CDR2 YFSETQ. J lost 7 bases, V lost 3 bases, and 6 bases had no gene match. The CDR3 covers 15 residues. CDR3 bases: TGCGCCAGCAGCTCCGCGACAGGGGGCTTTGAAAAACTGTTTTTT. Translated: CASSSATGGFEKLFF.

This chain connects TRBV7-8 to TRBJ2-7; 7 bases are shared with TRBD1. The CDR3 has 15 amino acids. V lost 5 bases, J lost 5 bases, and 12 bases stayed unmatched. Germline V gives CDR1 SGHVS, CDR2 FQNEAQ. The DNA of the CDR3 is TGTGCCAGCAGCCCCACCGGGACAGTAACCCACGAGCAGTACTTC. Translating it yields CASSPTGTVTHEQYF.

The CDR3 here is CASSHRQGAGEQFF. CDR3 nucleotide sequence: TGCGCCAGCAGCCACCGACAGGGGGCCGGTGAGCAGTTCTTC. This chain connects TRBV4-3 to TRBJ2-1; 10 nucleotides line up with TRBD1. With 3 bases clipped from V and 9 bases from J, the junction kept 5 bases outside the gene matches. The germline CDR1 and CDR2 sequences are LGHNA and YSLEER. CDR3 size: 14 residues.

The rearrangement links TRBV6-4 to TRBJ1-1; TRBD1 aligns across 7 bases. After removal of 6 bases from V and 6 bases from J, the junction contained 10 bases not matched to a gene. CDR3 length: 14 residues. Germline-derived CDR1 and CDR2 are MRHNA and SNTAGT. The CDR3 region has the DNA TGTGCCAGCAGGAGCGGATTCGACAGGGCTGAAGCTTTCTTT. It is translated as CASRSGFDRAEAFF.

V gene TRBV19 combines with J gene TRBJ1-5, with no clear D. The V gene's germline CDR1 is LNHDA and CDR2 SQIVND (reference sequence). Trimming removed 2 bases at V and 5 bases at J, with 4 bases between. The CDR3 consists of 12 residues. Here the CDR3 reads CASSISDQPQHF. DNA of the CDR3: TGTGCCAGTAGTATAAGTGATCAGCCCCAGCATTTT.

V usage is TRBV7-9 and J usage is TRBJ1-2; perhaps TRBD1 as D (5 bases). Trimming shortened V by 5 bases and J by 8 bases, and 21 bases separated the two germline ends. CDR3 length: 15 amino acids. Germline V lookup: CDR1 SEHNR, CDR2 FQNEAQ (reference sequence). The CDR3 DNA follows: TGTGCCAGCAGCACTCAACCGGGGGGGATCGCGGGCTACACCTTC. This encodes CASSTQPGGIAGYTF. Filled out from reference TRBV7-9 and TRBJ1-2, the complete variable domain reads DTGVSQNPRHKITKRGQNVTFRCDPISEHNRLYWYRQTLGQGPEFLTYFQNEAQLEKSRLLSDRFSAERPKGSFSTLEIQRTEQGDSAMYLCASSTQPGGIAGYTFGSGTRLTVV.

The CDR3 here is CASSPTPWELKANYGYTF. CDR3 nucleotide sequence: TGTGCCAGCAGCCCCACGCCGTGGGAGCTAAAAGCTAACTATGGCTACACCTTC. The genes are TRBV7-9 and TRBJ1-2, with no clear D. The CDR3 is 18 amino acids. Trimming left V 5 bases short and J 0 bases short, with 22 bases between. Germline-derived CDR1 and CDR2 are SEHNR and FQNEAQ (reference sequence).

Relative to its sample, this clone is medium-sized. The chain recombines TRBV5-1 with TRBJ1-1, with unresolved D. The V end lost 2 bases, the J end lost 7 bases, and 9 bases lay between the germline ends. The CDR3 length is 12 residues. Germline-derived CDR1 and CDR2 are SGHRS and YFSETQ. As DNA, the CDR3 is TGCGCCAGCAGCTTTCCAGGAGTTGAAGCTTTCTTT. This gives the protein CASSFPGVEAFF.

This chain uses TRBV11-2 with TRBJ2-5; possibly TRBD1 for D (6 bases). V lost 4 bases and J 4 bases, leaving 13 bases between the germline ends. This CDR3 spans 14 amino acids. Germline V CDR1 and CDR2: SGHAT, FQNNGV. Written as DNA, the CDR3 is TGTGCCAGCAGCTCCGGGTGGGGGCTAGAGACCCAGTACTTC. Translating gives CASSSGWGLETQYF.

DNA of the CDR3: TGTGCCAGCAGCTCCGTAGAAGTAACACACACAGATACGCAGTATTTT. This translates into CASSSVEVTHTDTQYF. The rearrangement joins TRBV3-1 (or the pseudogene TRBV3-2) to TRBJ2-3; D remains ambiguous. The V end lost 5 bases, the J end lost 2 bases, and 17 bases lay between the germline ends. Germline CDR1 LGHDT, CDR2 YNNKEL (reference sequence). This CDR3 spans 16 amino acids.

This chain links TRBV4-1 with TRBJ2-7; tentative D call: TRBD2 (5 bases). There are 16 residues in the CDR3. V was clipped by 3 bases and J by 6 bases, with 21 bases between them. CDR1 MGHRA and CDR2 YSYEKL come from the germline V gene. CDR3 amino acids: CASSHLGSYDVGEQYF. In DNA, the CDR3 is TGCGCCAGCAGCCACCTAGGGAGTTACGACGTCGGCGAGCAGTACTTC.

V and J are TRBV6-6 and TRBJ2-2; D is unresolved. The CDR3 contains 16 residues. With 0 bases removed from V and 4 bases from J, the gap between germline ends came to 12 bases. Germline values: CDR1 MNHNY, CDR2 SVGAGI (reference sequence). The CDR3 is CASSYSRSRVTGELFF. The CDR3 nucleotides are TGTGCCAGCAGTTACTCGAGAAGTCGGGTCACCGGGGAGCTGTTTTTT.

V and J are TRBV11-2 and TRBJ1-5; 7 bases align to TRBD1. Losses at the gene ends were 3 bases for V and 5 bases for J; bases not matched to a gene: 7. The CDR3 has 15 amino acids. CDR1 and CDR2 (germline): SGHAT, FQNNGV. CDR3 region: CASSFGAGGDQPQHF. DNA for the CDR3: TGTGCCAGCAGCTTTGGGGCAGGGGGTGATCAGCCCCAGCATTTT.

The V call is TRBV9, the J call TRBJ2-7; tentatively, D is TRBD2 (5 bases). V lost 0 bases and J lost 5, with 15 bases in between. This CDR3 is built from 15 residues. Germline assignment: CDR1 SGDLS and CDR2 YYNGEE. The CDR3 nucleotides read TGTGCCAGCAGCGTAGCTACCCCACAGAGGGACGAGCAGTACGTC. This translates into CASSVATPQRDEQYV.

The gene calls are TRBV9 and TRBJ2-7, with D unclear. The CDR3 runs to 15 residues. V was clipped by 0 bases and J by 0 bases, with 10 bases between them. The germline V gene has CDR1 SGDLS and CDR2 YYNGEE. DNA for the CDR3: TGTGCCAGCAGCGTAGCCACAGATAACTCCTACGAGCAGTACTTC. Its protein product is CASSVATDNSYEQYF.

The chain is built from TRBV5-8 and TRBJ1-2; the match to TRBD1 covers 7 bases. This CDR3 is built from 16 residues. V lost 4 bases and J lost 0; bases outside the gene matches: 9. Germline V lookup: CDR1 SGHTS, CDR2 YDEGEE. CDR3 DNA: TGTGCCAGCAGCAAGACCCGGGACAGTTCTAACTATGGCTACACCTTC. Translated, it gives CASSKTRDSSNYGYTF.

The rearrangement joins TRBV4-1 to TRBJ1-1; D is uncertain. Germline CDR1 and CDR2: MGHRA and YSYEKL. The ends were cut back, 0 bases at V and 7 bases at J, with 9 bases in the middle. The CDR3 spans 13 residues. CDR3 sequence: CASSQERRDEAFF. In DNA form, the CDR3 reads TGCGCCAGCAGCCAAGAACGACGCGATGAAGCTTTCTTT.

The chain links TRBV28 to TRBJ1-3; D is uncertain. Deletions cut 5 bases from V and 1 base from J, with 12 bases between. Germline CDR1 and CDR2: MDHEN and SYDVKM. The CDR3 totals 15 residues. CDR3 loop: CASSAAQKSGNTIYF. The CDR3, as DNA: TGTGCCAGCAGTGCCGCCCAAAAGTCTGGAAACACCATATATTTT.

The chain has TRBV10-3 and TRBJ2-3; D unclear. Trimming pared 7 bases from V and 2 bases from J, leaving 7 bases between. The CDR3 length is 12 residues. Germline assignment: CDR1 ENHRY and CDR2 SYGVKD. The chain's CDR3 is CAIKNITDTQYF. Here the CDR3 DNA reads TGTGCCATCAAAAACATCACAGATACGCAGTATTTT.